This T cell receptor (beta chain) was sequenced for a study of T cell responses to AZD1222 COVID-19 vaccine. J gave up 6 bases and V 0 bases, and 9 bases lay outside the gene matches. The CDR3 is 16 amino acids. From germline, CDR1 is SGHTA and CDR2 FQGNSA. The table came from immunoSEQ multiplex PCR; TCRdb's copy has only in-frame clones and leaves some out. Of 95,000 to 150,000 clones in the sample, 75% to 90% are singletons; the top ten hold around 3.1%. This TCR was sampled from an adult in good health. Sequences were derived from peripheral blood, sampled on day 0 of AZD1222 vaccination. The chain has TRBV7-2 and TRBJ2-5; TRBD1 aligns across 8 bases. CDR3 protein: CASSLAHGDRRKTQYF. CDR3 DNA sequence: TGTGCCAGCAGCTTAGCGCATGGGGACAGGAGAAAGACCCAGTACTTC.